A single sample gave rise to the 21 T cell receptor beta chains below, sequenced in a study of blood T cells in healthy people across ages. The second PCR ran about 6 to 11 cycles with a sample-barcoded 5' primer and J-beta primers. TCRdb passed the 5' RACE reads through MiXCR, listing each CDR3 protein once. The sample shows hundreds of thousands of distinct CDR3 sequences, less than 35% of them seen only once. Specimen: blood. Source of these receptors: a woman older than 75 in good health.

This clonotype was observed at least ten times. V usage is TRBV4-3 and J usage is TRBJ1-6; possibly TRBD1 for D (5 bases). The CDR3 loop spans 14 amino acids. Germline V CDR1 and CDR2: LGHNA, YSLEER. V was trimmed by 0 bases and J by 10 bases, leaving 10 bases between them. CDR3 in DNA: TGCGCCAGCAGCCAAGAGAGGGACCGCTCACCCCTCCACTTT. Residues: CASSQERDRSPLHF.

J is TRBJ1-1 and V is TRBV12-3 or TRBV12-4; D might be TRBD1 (6 bases). The CDR3 length is 17 residues. V was pared by 5 bases and J by 3 bases, with 22 bases between. Here the CDR3 reads CASSQRQVWRGDTEAFF. CDR3 coding DNA: TGTGCCAGCAGTCAAAGACAGGTCTGGAGAGGGGACACTGAAGCTTTCTTT.

The chain couples TRBV6-6 to TRBJ1-6; 7 bases agree with TRBD1. Looked up from germline, CDR1 is MNHNY and CDR2 is SVGAGI (reference sequence). Losses at the gene ends were 6 bases for V and 7 bases for J; bases not matched to a gene: 9. The CDR3 runs to 15 residues. The CDR3 sequence is CASSLGQSTNSPLHF. The DNA for the CDR3 is TGTGCCAGCAGCTTGGGACAGTCTACGAATTCACCCCTCCACTTT.

The chain has TRBV29-1 and TRBJ1-2, with D tentatively TRBD1 (5 bases). The CDR3 is 12 residues long. Trimming took off 8 bases at V and 1 base at J, with 11 bases between the two ends. Germline CDR1 and CDR2: SQVTM and ANQGSEA. The CDR3 nucleotides read TGCAGCACGGCAGGGTTTAACTATGGCTACACCTTC. Translation gives CSTAGFNYGYTF.

This clonotype was recorded a few times. Possible read error: a much larger clone is one base away. V is TRBV5-6 and J is TRBJ2-5; maybe TRBD2 (5 bases). The CDR3 loop spans 15 amino acids. The germline gives CDR1 SGHDT, CDR2 YYEEEE. V shed 0 bases and J shed 11 bases, with 20 bases lying between them. The CDR3: CASSLAPYGNNEQYF. CDR3 bases: TGTGCCAGCAGCTTGGCCCCGTACGGGAACAATGAGCAGTACTTC. The complete variable domain, with remaining parts taken from reference TRBV5-6 and TRBJ2-5, reads DAGVTQSPTHLIKTRGQQVTLRCSPKSGHDTVSWYQQALGQGPQFIFQYYEEEERQRGNFPDRFSGHQFPNYSSELNVNALLLGDSALYLCASSLAPYGNNEQYFGPGTRLLVL.

Comment on this clonotype: This may stem from a read error, because a much larger clone lies one nucleotide away. The chain carries TRBV9 and TRBJ2-3, with 7 bases matching TRBD2. The CDR3 is 16 residues long. Germline CDR1 SGDLS, CDR2 YYNGEE. Trimming took 4 bases from V and 2 from J; bases not matched to a gene: 10. The CDR3 protein is CASSPTGGGNTDTQYF. The CDR3 nucleotides read TGTGCCAGCAGCCCCACTGGCGGGGGAAACACAGATACGCAGTATTTT.

This chain links TRBV6-1 with TRBJ1-1; D remains ambiguous. The CDR3 totals 14 residues. The ends were cut back, 6 bases at V and 2 bases at J, with 13 bases in the middle. Germline CDR1 and CDR2: MNHNS and SASEGT. CDR3 region: CASSFSVPNTEAFF. DNA of the CDR3: TGTGCCAGCAGCTTCTCCGTGCCCAACACTGAAGCTTTCTTT.

This clonotype was recorded at least ten times. The genes are TRBV9 and TRBJ2-3; either TRBD1 or TRBD2 may supply D (7 bases each). The germline V and J ends were trimmed by 3 bases and 7 bases, with 15 bases remaining between them. Germline V gives CDR1 SGDLS, CDR2 YYNGEE. The CDR3 runs 14 residues. The CDR3 DNA follows: TGTGCCAGCAGCGATCAGGGGGGGCCTAATACGCAGTATTTT. This codes for CASSDQGGPNTQYF.

Ten or more counts support this clonotype. The chain has TRBV29-1 and TRBJ2-1, with 10 bases matching TRBD1. The length of the CDR3 is 13 residues. The ends lost 2 bases at V and 9 bases at J; junction bases unmatched: 4. Germline-derived CDR1 and CDR2 are SQVTM and ANQGSEA. The CDR3 spells CSVERDRGGEQFF. The DNA of the CDR3 is TGCAGCGTTGAAAGGGACAGGGGAGGTGAGCAGTTCTTC.

This clonotype was counted a few times. The chain carries TRBV2 and TRBJ2-1; the match to TRBD1 covers 7 bases. This CDR3 has 16 residues. V shed 6 bases, J shed 7 bases, and the junction held 15 bases outside the gene matches. Germline values: CDR1 SNHLY, CDR2 FYNNEI. Here the CDR3 reads CASSSIAGGRGNEQFF. The CDR3 bases are TGTGCCAGCAGCAGCATTGCAGGGGGAAGGGGGAATGAGCAGTTCTTC.

This clonotype was counted a few times. A much larger clone differs by one base, so this may be a read error. The J gene is TRBJ1-6, the V gene TRBV20-1; D gene ambiguous. Germline CDR1 is DFQATT and CDR2 is SNEGSKA (reference sequence). CDR3 size: 13 residues. The DNA of the CDR3 is TGCAGTGCTACCGACATAAGTAGTTCACCCCCCCACTTT. Its translation is CSATDISSSPPHF.

The sample holds many counts of this clonotype. This chain connects TRBV7-9 to TRBJ2-4; unclear D gene. The CDR3 has 12 residues. Germline V CDR1 and CDR2: SEHNR, FQNEAQ (reference sequence). V gave up 5 bases and J gave up 9 bases, with 11 bases separating them. The CDR3: CASSPTWGIQYF. In DNA, the CDR3 is TGTGCCAGCAGCCCAACCTGGGGCATTCAGTACTTC.

The CDR3 DNA is TGCGCCAGCAGCCAAGTCATGTCGAGCGGGAGCACAGATACGCAGTATTTT. It specifies CASSQVMSSGSTDTQYF. V is TRBV4-1 and J is TRBJ2-3, with D possibly being TRBD2 (6 bases). Germline V gene sequence: CDR1 MGHRA, CDR2 YSYEKL. V was shortened by 1 base and J by 0 bases, with 14 bases between the two germline ends. This CDR3 contains 17 residues.

The chain couples TRBV7-3 to TRBJ1-1; no definite D call. The germline CDR1 and CDR2 sequences are SGHTA and FQGTGA. V was pared by 0 bases and J by 7 bases, with 9 bases between. The length of the CDR3 is 13 residues. The chain's CDR3 is CASSLTRGGEAFF. The DNA for the CDR3 is TGTGCCAGCAGCTTAACGAGAGGCGGTGAAGCTTTCTTT.

The table lists this clonotype with many counts. This chain joins TRBV7-2 and TRBJ2-7; D is undetermined. Germline loops: CDR1 SGHTA, CDR2 FQGNSA. The CDR3 loop spans 14 amino acids. V was cut by 4 bases and J by 2 bases, with 12 bases left in between. The CDR3 protein is CASSSDGRTYEQYF. The CDR3 DNA follows: TGTGCCAGCAGCTCAGACGGACGGACCTACGAGCAGTACTTC.

On this clonotype: The junction does not match germline at one end; this may be a read error. This sequence joins TRBV25-1 and TRBJ2-5; no clear D. The CDR3 length is 14 residues. Germline assignment: CDR1 MGHDK and CDR2 SYGVNS. The CDR3 nucleotides read TGTGCCGGCAGTGGATACCGGGCCCAAGAGACCCAGTACTTC. Translating gives CAGSGYRAQETQYF.

This clonotype occurred a few times. At one end, the junction sequence differs from germline, possibly due to a read error. The chain combines TRBV6-1 with TRBJ1-4; D gene ambiguous. The CDR3 is made up of 16 amino acids. Germline assignment: CDR1 MNHNS and CDR2 SASEGT. CDR3 DNA: TGTGCCAGCAGTGAAGGAGGCAGGCAAACTAATGAGAAACTGTTTTTT. Translated: CASSEGGRQTNEKLFF.

This clonotype was counted between two and nine times. A clone one base away is much larger, so this may be a read error. V usage is TRBV20-1 and J usage is TRBJ2-4, with 12 bases that match TRBD1. The length of the CDR3 is 15 residues. After removal of 1 base from V and 6 bases from J, the junction contained 4 bases not matched to a gene. The germline CDR1 and CDR2 sequences are DFQATT and SNEGSKA (reference sequence). The CDR3 nucleotides read TGCAGTGCTAGAGTAAGGGACAGGGGGCGAAACATTCAGTACTTC. Amino acids: CSARVRDRGRNIQYF.

This chain uses TRBV30 with TRBJ2-5, with TRBD1 matching 7 bases. In germline, CDR1 is GTSNPN, CDR2 SVGIG (reference sequence). The CDR3 totals 13 residues. V lost 2 bases and J lost 3; bases outside the gene matches: 3. CDR3 sequence: CAWSLDREETQYF. For the CDR3, the DNA is TGTGCCTGGAGTCTTGACAGGGAAGAGACCCAGTACTTC.

J is TRBJ1-1 and V is TRBV7-9, with D tentatively TRBD1 (5 bases). The ends were cut back, 5 bases at V and 7 bases at J, with 14 bases in the middle. Germline V gene lookup returns CDR1 SEHNR and CDR2 FQNEAQ (reference sequence). This CDR3 is 13 amino acids long. CDR3 nucleotide sequence: TGTGCCAGCAGCCACGATTGGACACTTGAAGCTTTCTTT. Its translation: CASSHDWTLEAFF. Based on the CDR3 plus reference TRBV7-9 and TRBJ1-1, the full variable domain is DTGVSQNPRHKITKRGQNVTFRCDPISEHNRLYWYRQTLGQGPEFLTYFQNEAQLEKSRLLSDRFSAERPKGSFSTLEIQRTEQGDSAMYLCASSHDWTLEAFFGQGTRLTVV.

This clonotype was counted at least ten times. The chain couples TRBV20-1 to TRBJ2-3; D is perhaps TRBD2 (6 bases). This CDR3 has 12 amino acids. V lost 0 bases to trimming and J lost 10 bases, with 11 bases between them. From germline, CDR1 is DFQATT and CDR2 SNEGSKA (reference sequence). CDR3 residues: CSARDGLNPQYF. CDR3 sequence (DNA): TGCAGTGCTAGAGATGGACTAAATCCGCAGTATTTT.